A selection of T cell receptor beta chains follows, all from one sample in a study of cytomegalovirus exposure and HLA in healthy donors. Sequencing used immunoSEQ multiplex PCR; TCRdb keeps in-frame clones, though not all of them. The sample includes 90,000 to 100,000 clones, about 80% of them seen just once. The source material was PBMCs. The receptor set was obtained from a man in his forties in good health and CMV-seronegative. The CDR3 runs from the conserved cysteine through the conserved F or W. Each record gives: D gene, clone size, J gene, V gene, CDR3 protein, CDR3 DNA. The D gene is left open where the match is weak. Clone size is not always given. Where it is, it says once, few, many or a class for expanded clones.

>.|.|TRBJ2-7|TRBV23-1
CASSFREIFFPAPMYEQYF
TGCGCCAGCAGTTTTCGGGAGATCTTCTTTCCTGCCCCTATGTACGAGCAGTACTTC
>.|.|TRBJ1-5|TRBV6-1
CASSRDQPQHF
TGTGCCAGCAGTCGGGATCAGCCCCAGCATTTT
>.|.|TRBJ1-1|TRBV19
CASSIGTSEAFF
TGTGCCAGTAGTATCGGGACATCGGAAGCTTTCTTT
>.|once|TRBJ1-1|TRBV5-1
CASSSHNRVNTEAFF
TGCGCCAGCAGCTCTCATAACAGGGTGAACACTGAAGCTTTCTTT
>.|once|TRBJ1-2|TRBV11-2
CASSRGLEGYTF
TGTGCCAGCAGCCGGGGTTTAGAAGGCTACACCTTC
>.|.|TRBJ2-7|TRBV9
CASSVGLAGSYEQYF
TGTGCCAGCAGCGTAGGCTTGGCTGGTTCCTACGAGCAGTACTTC
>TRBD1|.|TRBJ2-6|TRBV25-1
CASSEFSGGASGANVLTF
TGTGCCAGCAGTGAATTCTCAGGGGGCGCCTCTGGGGCCAACGTCCTGACTTTC
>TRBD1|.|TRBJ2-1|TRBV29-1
CSAKRTGKNNNEQFF
TGCAGCGCTAAGAGGACAGGGAAGAATAACAATGAGCAGTTCTTC
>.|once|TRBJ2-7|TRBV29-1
CSVARGIYEQYF
TGCAGCGTTGCTCGCGGGATCTACGAGCAGTACTTC
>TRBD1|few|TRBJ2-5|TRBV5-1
CASSSGDRGWETQYF
TGCGCCAGCAGCTCGGGCGACAGGGGGTGGGAGACCCAGTACTTC
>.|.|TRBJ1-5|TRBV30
CAWRRTDNQPQHF
TGTGCCTGGAGAAGGACAGACAATCAGCCCCAGCATTTT
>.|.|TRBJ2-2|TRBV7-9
CASSLGRVGTGELFF
TGTGCCAGCAGCTTGGGCAGGGTTGGAACCGGGGAGCTGTTTTTT
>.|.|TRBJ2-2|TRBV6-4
CASSEQGWNTGELFF
TGTGCCAGCAGTGAACAGGGATGGAACACCGGGGAGCTGTTTTTT
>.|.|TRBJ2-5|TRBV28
CASSLGGTIPGATQYF
TGTGCCAGCAGTTTAGGAGGCACCATACCTGGAGCGACCCAGTACTTC
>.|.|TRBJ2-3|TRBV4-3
CASSQGGAPATHTQYF
TGCGCCAGCAGCCAAGGGGGAGCCCCCGCCACTCATACGCAGTATTTT
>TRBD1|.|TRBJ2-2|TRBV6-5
CASSPGTGNTGELFF
TGTGCCAGCAGCCCCGGGACAGGGAACACCGGGGAGCTGTTTTTT
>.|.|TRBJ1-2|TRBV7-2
CASSLVLDTYGYTF
TGTGCCAGCAGCCTCGTCTTAGACACATATGGCTACACCTTC
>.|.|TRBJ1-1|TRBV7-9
CASSLLSGGNTEAFF
TGTGCCAGCAGCCTATTATCGGGGGGGAACACTGAAGCTTTCTTT
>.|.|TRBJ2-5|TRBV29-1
CSTQGQETQYF
TGCAGTACACAGGGCCAAGAGACCCAGTACTTC
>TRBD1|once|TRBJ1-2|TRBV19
CASSPGQGSNYGYTF
TGTGCCAGTAGTCCGGGACAGGGCTCTAACTATGGCTACACCTTC
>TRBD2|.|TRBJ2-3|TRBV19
CASTTSSGTAVDTQYF
TGTGCCAGTACCACATCTAGCGGGACCGCCGTGGATACGCAGTATTTT
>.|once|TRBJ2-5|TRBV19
CASRREHQETQYF
TGTGCCAGTAGGAGGGAGCACCAAGAGACCCAGTACTTC
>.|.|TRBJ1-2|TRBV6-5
CASTRGWYGYTF
TGTGCCAGCACTAGGGGTTGGTATGGCTACACCTTC
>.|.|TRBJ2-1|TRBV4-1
CASSQDRVSSYNEQFF
TGCGCCAGCAGCCAAGATCGAGTGAGCTCCTACAATGAGCAGTTCTTC
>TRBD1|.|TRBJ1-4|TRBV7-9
CSSSLATGWLEKLFF
TGTTCCAGCAGCTTAGCGACAGGGTGGCTCGAAAAACTGTTTTTT
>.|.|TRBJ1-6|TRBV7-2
CASSLVLRNNSPLHF
TGTGCCAGCAGCTTAGTTCTGAGGAATAATTCACCCCTCCACTTT
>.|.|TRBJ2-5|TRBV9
CASSLDLVGQETQYF
TGTGCCAGCAGCCTCGACTTAGTGGGCCAAGAGACCCAGTACTTC
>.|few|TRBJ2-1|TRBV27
CASSTTFGTEQFF
TGTGCCAGCAGCACCACTTTCGGGACAGAGCAGTTCTTC
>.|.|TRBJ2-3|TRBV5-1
CASSQTPSTDTQYF
TGCGCCAGCAGCCAGACTCCTAGCACAGATACGCAGTATTTT